This entry describes one T cell receptor (beta chain). The antigen remains unidentified. TCRdb re-called the PCR reads with MiXCR, one entry per CDR3 protein. Of approximately 97,000 distinct CDR3 sequences detected, 24% appear once; the ten largest clones hold roughly 1%. Between 20,000 and 1,000,000 sorted cells, with 10%, 30% or 50% RNA, yielded naive CD8 libraries. The CDR3 is 14 residues long. Trimming removed 1 base at V and 6 bases at J, with 10 bases between. The germline V gene has CDR1 LNHNV and CDR2 YYDKDF (reference sequence). This sample is drawn from a study of molecular identifiers for immune sequencing clone quantification. General study points: Spiked Jurkat TCR RNA from one cell was reportedly detectable among roughly 910,000 naive cells. The study found clones above 20 RNA copies held over 98% of effector molecules and under 1% in naive cells.

V and J are TRBV15 and TRBJ2-1; weak D call: TRBD2 (6 bases). The clonotype originates from a human donor in good health. Some libraries in this study had Jurkat cell RNA spiked in. Sequencing input: naive CD8+ T cells from blood, with Jurkat cell RNA spiked in. The subset denotes: FACS-sorted CD8+CD4-CCR7+CD45RA+ naive T cells. The CDR3 DNA reads as TGTGCCACCAGCAGAGTAGGACTAAGCAATGAGCAGTTCTTC. It specifies CATSRVGLSNEQFF.